This record looks at one T cell receptor (beta chain) sequence and its context. The data stem from a study of blood T cell repertoires in COVID-19. Original methodology: Quantification of nucleated cells was approximated via reference gene primer amplification. TCRdb's table, derived via immunoSEQ multiplex PCR, lists solely in-frame clones and lacks some. The V and J calls and the clone size are those of that table, but D and trimming were determined from the DNA. Among about 200,000 clones listed, around four fifths were seen once. V gave up 0 bases and J gave up 0 bases, with 9 bases separating them. The CDR3 loop spans 15 amino acids. Germline V CDR1 and CDR2: SGHRS, YFSETQ. Seattle participants joined during active infection and were tracked over time.

The chain carries TRBV5-1 and TRBJ1-2; no reliable D call. Sample: peripheral blood. This sequence originates from a man in his 60s with COVID-19, enrolled during active disease. The CDR3 DNA follows: TGCGCCAGCAGCTTGGCCGGCGGGGCTAACTATGGCTACACCTTC. It codes for CASSLAGGANYGYTF.